This is a list of T cell receptor beta chains from one sample in a study of T cell responses to AZD1222 COVID-19 vaccine. TCRdb keeps only in-frame clones here, not all; method: immunoSEQ multiplex PCR. The sample shows roughly 110,000 clones, about 90% of them seen only once. The material was peripheral blood, obtained 28 days after the second AZD1222 dose. Receptors originate from an adult who received the AZD1222 COVID-19 vaccine. The CDR3 runs from the conserved cysteine through the conserved F or W. A D gene is named only where the DNA matches it firmly. Expanded clones are given a class, and other clones once, few, many or no size at all.

d_gene	j_gene	v_gene	abundance	CDR3nt	CDR3aa
NA	TRBJ1-4	TRBV7-8	NA	TGTGCCAGCAGCCTCCCGGGGGAAAAACTGTTTTTT	CASSLPGEKLFF
NA	TRBJ1-4	TRBV6-5	NA	TGTGCCAGCAGTTCCCGACAGCCGATCGGACGAAGCAAACTGTTTTTT	CASSSRQPIGRSKLFF
NA	TRBJ1-6	TRBV18	NA	TGTGCCAGCTCACCAGCCACAACTGTGAATTCACCCCTCCACTTT	CASSPATTVNSPLHF
TRBD2	TRBJ2-3	TRBV7-3	NA	TGTGCCAGCAGCTTAAGAAGCGGGGGGGCCCTGGATACGCAGTATTTT	CASSLRSGGALDTQYF
NA	TRBJ1-6	TRBV6-5	NA	TGTGCCAGCAGTTACGAGGGGGTCCTTGGATCACCCCTCCACTTT	CASSYEGVLGSPLHF
NA	TRBJ1-1	TRBV5-1	NA	TGCGCCAGCAGCGGCTCAGACAGGCTGAACACTGAAGCTTTCTTT	CASSGSDRLNTEAFF
NA	TRBJ2-1	TRBV7-2	NA	TGTGCCAGCAGCCTAGGCCGGGGGTCGGAGCAGTTCTTC	CASSLGRGSEQFF
NA	TRBJ2-7	TRBV7-2	NA	TGTGCCAGCAGCTTAGATGCCTCCAACTACGAGCAGTACTTC	CASSLDASNYEQYF
NA	TRBJ1-2	TRBV7-9	NA	TGTGCCAGCAGCTGGGAATCAACCGGGCCGAACTATGGCTACACCTTC	CASSWESTGPNYGYTF
TRBD1	TRBJ1-6	TRBV11-1	NA	TGTGCCAGCAGCTCACAGGGGGCGACTCGTAATTCACCCCTCCACTTT	CASSSQGATRNSPLHF
NA	TRBJ1-1	TRBV6-5	NA	TGTGCCAGCAGTTACTCGGGGGTCGACACTGAAGCTTTCTTT	CASSYSGVDTEAFF
TRBD2	TRBJ2-7	TRBV18	NA	TGTGCCAGCTCAGCGACTAGCGGGGAATACGAGCAGTACTTC	CASSATSGEYEQYF
NA	TRBJ2-1	TRBV4-3	few	TGCGCCAGCAGCCCAGCGGAGGGGTCAAATGAGCAGTTCTTC	CASSPAEGSNEQFF
NA	TRBJ1-6	TRBV23-1	NA	TGCGCCAGCAGCTACAGGAAACCTCCGCCACCCCTCCACTTT	CASSYRKPPPPLHF
NA	TRBJ2-3	TRBV7-2	NA	TGTGCCAGCAGCTTTGGCGGGGTGAGCACAGATACGCAGTATTTT	CASSFGGVSTDTQYF
NA	TRBJ2-6	TRBV2	NA	TGTGCCAGCAGTGTGGCAGGAGGTCGATCTGGGGCCAACGTCCTGACTTTC	CASSVAGGRSGANVLTF
TRBD1	TRBJ1-1	TRBV5-1	NA	TGCGCCAGCAGCTTAACGACAGGGGAGAACACTGAAGCTTTCTTT	CASSLTTGENTEAFF
TRBD1	TRBJ2-4	TRBV18	NA	TGTGCCAGCTCACAGGGGACAGGGGTCTCCAAAAACATTCAGTACTTC	CASSQGTGVSKNIQYF
NA	TRBJ2-5	TRBV21-1	few	TGTGCCAGCCCTTCAGGGTTAAGAAAAGAGACCCAGTACTTC	CASPSGLRKETQYF
NA	TRBJ2-3	TRBV23-1	NA	TGCGCCAGCAGTCATACAGGGAACACAGATACGCAGTATTTT	CASSHTGNTDTQYF
NA	TRBJ2-7	TRBV7-2	NA	TGTGCCAGCAGCTTCACAGGGCTCGGCGAGCAGTACTTC	CASSFTGLGEQYF
NA	TRBJ2-1	TRBV7-3	NA	TGTGCCAGCACATGGGGTGAGGGCAGCTACAATGAGCAGTTCTTC	CASTWGEGSYNEQFF
TRBD1	TRBJ1-5	TRBV2	once	TGTGCCAGCAGTAAGGGACAGGGGGATCAGCCCCAGCATTTT	CASSKGQGDQPQHF
TRBD1	TRBJ1-4	TRBV5-1	NA	TGCGCCAGCAGCAACGGACAGGGGCGTGAAAAACTGTTTTTT	CASSNGQGREKLFF
NA	TRBJ2-3	TRBV5-1	NA	TGCGCCAGCCTACCAATGGACCTAGAGACAGATACGCAGTATTTT	CASLPMDLETDTQYF
NA	TRBJ1-4	TRBV18	once	TGTGCCAGCTCACCGGAGCAGGGTGGTGAAAAACTGTTTTTT	CASSPEQGGEKLFF
TRBD1	TRBJ1-1	TRBV4-3	NA	TGCGCCAGCAGCCAATCCCGGACAGGGCGGGCTTTCTTT	CASSQSRTGRAFF
NA	TRBJ2-3	TRBV5-5	NA	TGTGCCAGCAGCGCACTCGGACCTAGCACAGATACGCAGTATTTT	CASSALGPSTDTQYF
TRBD1	TRBJ2-1	TRBV11-1	NA	TGTGCCAGCAGCCAGGACAGGGGCTCCTACAATGAGCAGTTCTTC	CASSQDRGSYNEQFF
NA	TRBJ2-3	TRBV7-6	once	TGTGCCAGCAGCCCCATCCCAAGGGGGGGTGGGACAGATACGCAGTATTTT	CASSPIPRGGGTDTQYF
NA	TRBJ2-2	TRBV10-3	NA	TGTGCCATCAGTGACAGGGGAAAGAACACCGGGGAGCTGTTTTTT	CAISDRGKNTGELFF
NA	TRBJ2-5	TRBV7-2	NA	TGTGCCAGCAGACTAAGTGGGGAAGAGACCCAGTACTTC	CASRLSGEETQYF
NA	TRBJ1-1	TRBV2	few	TGTGCCAGCAGCGTACAGGATCGCACTGAAGCTTTCTTT	CASSVQDRTEAFF
NA	TRBJ2-3	TRBV19	NA	TGTGCCAGTAGTATAGGGGGTATACTCACAGATACGCAGTATTTT	CASSIGGILTDTQYF
NA	TRBJ1-2	TRBV2	NA	TGTGCCAGCAGTGAAACCACAGGTGAAAAATATGGCTACACCTTC	CASSETTGEKYGYTF
NA	TRBJ1-1	TRBV2	NA	TGTGCCAGCAGCCAAGCCCTAACAAGGGAGGAAGCTTTCTTT	CASSQALTREEAFF
TRBD1	TRBJ2-2	TRBV19	NA	TGTGCCAGTAGTCCGACCGGGACAGGGAACACCGGGGAGCTGTTTTTT	CASSPTGTGNTGELFF
TRBD1	TRBJ2-1	TRBV18	NA	TGTGCCAGCTCGCCCCGGGACAGGTTTTACAATGAGCAGTTCTTC	CASSPRDRFYNEQFF
TRBD1	TRBJ1-3	TRBV6-5	NA	TGTGCCAGCAGTTTGGACAGGTTCTCTGGAAACACCATATATTTT	CASSLDRFSGNTIYF
NA	TRBJ2-3	TRBV6-5	NA	TGTGCCAGCAGGACCTCAGGGGATTGGAGAGATACGCAGTATTTT	CASRTSGDWRDTQYF
NA	TRBJ2-3	TRBV5-6	NA	TGTGCCAGCACCCCCAGGGTGGGCACAGATACGCAGTATTTT	CASTPRVGTDTQYF
NA	TRBJ1-2	TRBV7-8	few	TGTGCCAGCAGCGCGGACCCGACAGGTCTCTATGGCTACACCTTC	CASSADPTGLYGYTF
NA	TRBJ1-5	TRBV16	once	TGTGCCAGCAGCAAGGGAACCGGGGGCCAGCCCCAGCATTTT	CASSKGTGGQPQHF
NA	TRBJ2-3	TRBV11-2	NA	TGTGCCAGCAGCGCACAGTGGCCGTCCTACACAGATACGCAGTATTTT	CASSAQWPSYTDTQYF
NA	TRBJ1-2	TRBV27	NA	TGTGCCAGCAGGGGGAGAGGGAACTATGGCTACACCTTC	CASRGRGNYGYTF
NA	TRBJ1-5	TRBV5-1	NA	TGCGCCAGCAGCTTGGTAGGTGACTACAATCAGCCCCAGCATTTT	CASSLVGDYNQPQHF
TRBD1	TRBJ1-2	TRBV19	NA	TGTGCCAGTAGTGTGACAACGGGACAGGGCGGCGGCTACACCTTC	CASSVTTGQGGGYTF
TRBD1	TRBJ1-1	TRBV6-5	NA	TGTGCCGGCCACAGGGGGAACACTGAAGCTTTCTTT	CAGHRGNTEAFF
NA	TRBJ2-6	TRBV7-3	NA	TGTGCCAGCAGCTTAACGGGGGCCGGAGGTGGTGGGGCCAACGTCCTGACTTTC	CASSLTGAGGGGANVLTF
NA	TRBJ1-1	TRBV5-1	NA	TGCGCCAGCAGCTTGCAGGGAGGGGACACTGAAGCTTTCTTT	CASSLQGGDTEAFF
TRBD1	TRBJ2-7	TRBV5-4	NA	TGTGCCAGCAGCGACAGGGCCTCCTACGAGCAGTACTTC	CASSDRASYEQYF
NA	TRBJ1-1	TRBV19	few	TGTGCCAGTAGTAACCCCACCCCCAGGACTGAAGCTTTCTTT	CASSNPTPRTEAFF
TRBD1	TRBJ1-1	TRBV2	NA	TGTGCCAGCAGAAAGACAGGGGATAACACTGAAGCTTTCTTT	CASRKTGDNTEAFF
NA	TRBJ1-3	TRBV5-5	few	TGTGCCAGCAGCTCCCGACAGGTCCTCTCTGGAAACACCATATATTTT	CASSSRQVLSGNTIYF
NA	TRBJ2-3	TRBV7-9	few	TGTGCCAGCCGCAGGGAAAGCACAGATACGCAGTATTTT	CASRRESTDTQYF